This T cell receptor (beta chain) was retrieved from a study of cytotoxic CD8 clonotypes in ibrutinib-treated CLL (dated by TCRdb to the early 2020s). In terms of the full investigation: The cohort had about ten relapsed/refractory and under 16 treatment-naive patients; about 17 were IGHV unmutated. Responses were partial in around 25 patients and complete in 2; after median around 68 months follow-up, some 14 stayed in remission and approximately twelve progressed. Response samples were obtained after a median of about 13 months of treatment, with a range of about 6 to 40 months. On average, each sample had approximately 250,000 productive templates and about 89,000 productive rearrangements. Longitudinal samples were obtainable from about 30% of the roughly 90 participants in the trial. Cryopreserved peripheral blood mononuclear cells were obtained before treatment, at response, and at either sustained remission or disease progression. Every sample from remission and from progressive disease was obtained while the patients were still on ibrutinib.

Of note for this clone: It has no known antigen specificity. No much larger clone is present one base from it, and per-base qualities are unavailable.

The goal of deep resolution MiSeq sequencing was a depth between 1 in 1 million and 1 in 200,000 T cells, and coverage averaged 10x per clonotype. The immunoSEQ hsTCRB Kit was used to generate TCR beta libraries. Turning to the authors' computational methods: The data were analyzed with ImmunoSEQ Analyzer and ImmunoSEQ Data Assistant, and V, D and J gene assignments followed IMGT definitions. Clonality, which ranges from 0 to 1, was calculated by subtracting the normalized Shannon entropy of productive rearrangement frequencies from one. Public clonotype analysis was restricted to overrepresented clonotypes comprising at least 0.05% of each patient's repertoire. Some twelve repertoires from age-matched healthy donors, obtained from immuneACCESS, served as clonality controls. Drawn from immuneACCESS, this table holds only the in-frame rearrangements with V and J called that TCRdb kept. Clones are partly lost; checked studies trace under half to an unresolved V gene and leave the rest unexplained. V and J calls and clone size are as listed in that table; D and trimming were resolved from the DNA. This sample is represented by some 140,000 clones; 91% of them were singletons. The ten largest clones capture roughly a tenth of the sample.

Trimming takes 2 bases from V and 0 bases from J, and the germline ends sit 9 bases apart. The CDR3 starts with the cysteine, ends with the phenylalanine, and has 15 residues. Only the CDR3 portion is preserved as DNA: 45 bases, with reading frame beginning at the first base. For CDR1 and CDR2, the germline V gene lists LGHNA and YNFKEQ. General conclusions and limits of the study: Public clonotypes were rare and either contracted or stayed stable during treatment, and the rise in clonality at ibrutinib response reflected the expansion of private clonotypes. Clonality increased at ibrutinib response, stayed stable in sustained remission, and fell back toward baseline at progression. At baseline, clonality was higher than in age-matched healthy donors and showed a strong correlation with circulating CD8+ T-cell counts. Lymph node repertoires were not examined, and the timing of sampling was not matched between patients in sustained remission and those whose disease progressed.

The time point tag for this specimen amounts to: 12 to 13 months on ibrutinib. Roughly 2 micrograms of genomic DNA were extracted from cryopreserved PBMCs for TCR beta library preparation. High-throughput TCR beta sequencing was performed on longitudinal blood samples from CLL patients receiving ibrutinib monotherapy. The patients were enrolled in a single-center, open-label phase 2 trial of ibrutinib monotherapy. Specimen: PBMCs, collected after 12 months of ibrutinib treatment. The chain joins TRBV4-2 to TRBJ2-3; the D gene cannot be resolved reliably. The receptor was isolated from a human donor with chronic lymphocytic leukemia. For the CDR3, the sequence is CASSQKTSSTDTQYF. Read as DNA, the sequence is TGTGCCAGCAGCCAAAAGACATCTAGCACAGATACGCAGTATTTT.